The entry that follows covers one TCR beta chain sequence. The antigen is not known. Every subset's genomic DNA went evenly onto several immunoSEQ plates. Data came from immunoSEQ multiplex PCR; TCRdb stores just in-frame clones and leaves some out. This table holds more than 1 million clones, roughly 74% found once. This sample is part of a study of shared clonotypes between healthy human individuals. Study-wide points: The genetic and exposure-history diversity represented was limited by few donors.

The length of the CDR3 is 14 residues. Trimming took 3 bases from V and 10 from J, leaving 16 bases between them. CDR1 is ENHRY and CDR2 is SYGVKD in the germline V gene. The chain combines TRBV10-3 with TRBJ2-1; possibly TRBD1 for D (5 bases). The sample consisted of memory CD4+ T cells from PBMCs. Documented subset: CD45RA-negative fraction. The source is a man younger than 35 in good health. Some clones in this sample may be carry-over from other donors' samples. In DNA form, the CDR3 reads TGTGCCATCAGTGATGGGCAGGGAATAGGGGAGCAGTTCTTC. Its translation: CAISDGQGIGEQFF.